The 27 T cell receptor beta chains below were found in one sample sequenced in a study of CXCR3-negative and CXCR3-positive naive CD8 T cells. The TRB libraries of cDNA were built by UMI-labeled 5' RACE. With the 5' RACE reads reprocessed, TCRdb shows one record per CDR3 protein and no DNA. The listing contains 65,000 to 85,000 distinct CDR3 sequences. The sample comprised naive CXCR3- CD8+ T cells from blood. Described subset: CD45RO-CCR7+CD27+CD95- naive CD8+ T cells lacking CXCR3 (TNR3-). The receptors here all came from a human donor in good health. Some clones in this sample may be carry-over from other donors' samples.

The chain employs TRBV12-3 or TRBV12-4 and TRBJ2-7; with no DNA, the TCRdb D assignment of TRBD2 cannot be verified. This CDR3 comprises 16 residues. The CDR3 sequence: CASSLDREGPLGEQYF.

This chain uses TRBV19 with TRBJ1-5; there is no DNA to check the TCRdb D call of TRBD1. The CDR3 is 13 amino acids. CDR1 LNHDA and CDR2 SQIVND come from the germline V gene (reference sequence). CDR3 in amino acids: CASTTTGNQPQHF. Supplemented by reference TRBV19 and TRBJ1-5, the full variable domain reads DGGITQSPKYLFRKEGQNVTLSCEQNLNHDAMYWYRQDPGQGLRLIYYSQIVNDFQKGDIAEGYSVSREKKESFPLTVTSAQKNPTAFYLCASTTTGNQPQHFGDGTRLSIL.

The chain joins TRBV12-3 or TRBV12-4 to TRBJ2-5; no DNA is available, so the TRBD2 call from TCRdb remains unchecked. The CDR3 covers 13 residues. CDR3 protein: CASSSAGGETQYF.

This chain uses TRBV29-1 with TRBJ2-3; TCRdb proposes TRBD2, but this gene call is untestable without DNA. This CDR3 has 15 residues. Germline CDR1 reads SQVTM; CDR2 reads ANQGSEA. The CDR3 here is CSVVWDFLGTDTQYF.

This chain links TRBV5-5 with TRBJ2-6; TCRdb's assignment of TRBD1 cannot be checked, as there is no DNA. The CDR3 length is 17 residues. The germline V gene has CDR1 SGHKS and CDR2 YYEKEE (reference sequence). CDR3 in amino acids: CASSLGQGRSGANVLTF.

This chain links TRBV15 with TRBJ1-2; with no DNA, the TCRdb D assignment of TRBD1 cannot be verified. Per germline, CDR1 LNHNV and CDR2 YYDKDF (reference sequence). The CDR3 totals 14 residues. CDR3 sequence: CATVSGAGDYGYTF.

The CDR3 is CSVEVLNTEAFF. The rearrangement joins TRBV29-1 to TRBJ1-1. Per germline, CDR1 SQVTM and CDR2 ANQGSEA. The CDR3 runs 12 residues.

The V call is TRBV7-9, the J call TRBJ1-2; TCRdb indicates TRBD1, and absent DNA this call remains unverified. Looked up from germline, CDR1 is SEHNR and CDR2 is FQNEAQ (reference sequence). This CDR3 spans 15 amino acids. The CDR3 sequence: CASSLPGTGGDGYTF.

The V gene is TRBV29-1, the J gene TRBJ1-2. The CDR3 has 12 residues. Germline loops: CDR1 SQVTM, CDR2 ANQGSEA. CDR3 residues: CSVVVSNYGYTF.

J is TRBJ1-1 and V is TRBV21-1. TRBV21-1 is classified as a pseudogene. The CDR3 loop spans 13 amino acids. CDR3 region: CASSTASNTEAFF.

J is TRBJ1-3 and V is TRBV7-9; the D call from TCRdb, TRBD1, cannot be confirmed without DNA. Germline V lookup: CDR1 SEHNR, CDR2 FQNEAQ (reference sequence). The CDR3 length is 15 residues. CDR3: CASSKGRNSGNTIYF.

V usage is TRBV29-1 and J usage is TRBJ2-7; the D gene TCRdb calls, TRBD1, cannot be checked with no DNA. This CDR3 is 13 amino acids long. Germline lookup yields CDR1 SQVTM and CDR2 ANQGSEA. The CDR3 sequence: CSVERTGMGEQYF.

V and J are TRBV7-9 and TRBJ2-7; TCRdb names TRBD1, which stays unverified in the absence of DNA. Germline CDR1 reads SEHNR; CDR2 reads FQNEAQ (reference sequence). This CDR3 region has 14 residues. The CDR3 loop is CASSGDSSTHEQYF.

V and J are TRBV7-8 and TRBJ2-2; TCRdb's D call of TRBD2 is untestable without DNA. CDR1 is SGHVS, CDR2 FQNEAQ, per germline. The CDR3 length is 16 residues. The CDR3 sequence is CASSLRQTIVTGELFF. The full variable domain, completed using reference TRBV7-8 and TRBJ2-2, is GAGVSQSPRYKVAKRGQDVALRCDPISGHVSLFWYQQALGQGPEFLTYFQNEAQLDKSGLPSDRFFAERPEGSVSTLKIQRTQQEDSAVYLCASSLRQTIVTGELFFGEGSRLTVL.

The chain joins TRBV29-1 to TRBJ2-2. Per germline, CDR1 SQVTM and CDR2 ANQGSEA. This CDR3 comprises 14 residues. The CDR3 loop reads CSVERQANTGELFF.

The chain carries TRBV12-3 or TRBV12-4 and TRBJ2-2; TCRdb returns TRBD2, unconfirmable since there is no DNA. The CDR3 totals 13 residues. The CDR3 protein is CASSLSPTGELFF.

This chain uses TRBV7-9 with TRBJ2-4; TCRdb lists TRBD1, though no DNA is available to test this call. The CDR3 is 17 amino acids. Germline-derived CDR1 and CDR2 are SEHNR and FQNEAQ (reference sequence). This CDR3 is CASSKSTGGQAKNIQYF.

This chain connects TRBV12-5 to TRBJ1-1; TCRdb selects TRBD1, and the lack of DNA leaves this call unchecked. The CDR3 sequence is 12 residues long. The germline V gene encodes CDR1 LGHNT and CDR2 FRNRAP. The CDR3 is CASGFGATEAFF.

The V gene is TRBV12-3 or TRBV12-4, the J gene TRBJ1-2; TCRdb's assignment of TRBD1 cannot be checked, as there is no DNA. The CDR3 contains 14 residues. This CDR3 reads CASSLRDRSYGYTF.

This CDR3 is CASSLPVSSYEQYF. This chain connects TRBV7-9 to TRBJ2-7. CDR3 size: 14 residues. Germline V gene sequence: CDR1 SEHNR, CDR2 FQNEAQ (reference sequence).

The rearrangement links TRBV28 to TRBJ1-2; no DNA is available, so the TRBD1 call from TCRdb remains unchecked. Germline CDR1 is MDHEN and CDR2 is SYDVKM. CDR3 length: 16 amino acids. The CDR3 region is CASTLLRGRSNYGYTF.

Here the CDR3 reads CATGRESWQPQHF. The chain is built from TRBV6-6 and TRBJ1-5. CDR1 is MNHNY, CDR2 SVGAGI, per germline (reference sequence). The CDR3 runs to 13 residues.

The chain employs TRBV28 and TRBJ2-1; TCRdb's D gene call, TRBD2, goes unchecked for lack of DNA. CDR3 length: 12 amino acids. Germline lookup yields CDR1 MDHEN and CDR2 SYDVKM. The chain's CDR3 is CASSALIDEQFF. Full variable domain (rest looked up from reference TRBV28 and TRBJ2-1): DVKVTQSSRYLVKRTGEKVFLECVQDMDHENMFWYRQDPGLGLRLIYFSYDVKMKEKGDIPEGYSVSREKKERFSLILESASTNQTSMYLCASSALIDEQFFGPGTRLTVL.

The CDR3 sequence: CSVEEQGAYEQYF. The rearrangement uses TRBV29-1 and TRBJ2-7; absent DNA, TCRdb's TRBD1 call cannot be checked. The CDR3 is made up of 13 amino acids. Per the germline V gene, CDR1 is SQVTM and CDR2 is ANQGSEA.

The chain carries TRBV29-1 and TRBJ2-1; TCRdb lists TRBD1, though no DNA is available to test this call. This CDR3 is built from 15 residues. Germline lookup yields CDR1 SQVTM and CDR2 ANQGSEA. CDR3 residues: CSAEPIGTVDNEQFF.

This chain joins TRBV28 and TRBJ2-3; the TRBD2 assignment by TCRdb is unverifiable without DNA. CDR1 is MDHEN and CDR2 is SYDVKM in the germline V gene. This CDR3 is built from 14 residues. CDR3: CASSERGSTDTQYF.

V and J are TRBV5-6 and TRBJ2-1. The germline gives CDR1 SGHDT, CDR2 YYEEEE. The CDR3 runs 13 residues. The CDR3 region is CASSLGPTNEQFF.